This record looks at one T cell receptor beta chain sequence and its context. The target antigen is unknown. Germline CDR1 MDHEN, CDR2 SYDVKM. The V end lost 2 bases, the J end lost 2 bases, and 12 bases lay between the germline ends. CDR3 length: 16 residues. These data come from a study of cytomegalovirus exposure and HLA in healthy donors. General study results and limits: The classifier, whose performance was assessed in both the original and validation cohorts, reportedly diagnosed cytomegalovirus status with high specificity and sensitivity. An analysis that came later showed most CMV-associated TCR beta chains appearing HLA-restricted.

The PCR employed 60 Vbeta primers together with 13 Jbeta primers. Clones were read by immunoSEQ multiplex PCR, and TCRdb kept only the in-frame ones, dropping some. The sample records tens of thousands of clones, 60% to 85% being singletons. The rearrangement uses TRBV28 and TRBJ2-2, with D possibly matching TRBD1 (5 bases). Material for sequencing was PBMCs. The receptor was derived from a man aged 40-50 years in good health and CMV-seronegative. This CDR3 reads CASSLIIGQNTGELFF. In DNA form, the CDR3 reads TGTGCCAGCAGTTTAATTATAGGACAAAACACCGGGGAGCTGTTTTTT.